The clone carrying this TCR beta chain was seen a few times. The sample belongs to a study of T-cell reconstitution after alpha-beta-depleted transplantation in children. The V and J ends lost 7 bases and 3 bases, in that order; junction bases with no gene match: 11. CDR3 length: 17 residues. Per the germline V gene, CDR1 is SGHAT and CDR2 is FQNNGV. A library of TCRbeta sequences, prepared with unique molecular identifiers, was generated. TCRdb redid the calling of the PCR reads with MiXCR, one entry per CDR3 protein. The table has 450,000 to 600,000 distinct CDR3 sequences, about 30% seen once. The TCR comes from a human donor who donated a stem cell graft to a child with aplastic anemia. The chain links TRBV11-2 to TRBJ2-6; 8 bases fit TRBD1. This material consisted of PBMCs from the stem cell graft donor, taken from the stem cell graft. The CDR3 sequence: CASIFQGATLGANVLTF. DNA for the CDR3: TGTGCCAGCATATTCCAGGGGGCTACGCTTGGGGCCAACGTCCTGACTTTC.